Listed below are T cell receptor beta chains from one sample, sequenced in a study of CD8 T cells in Susac syndrome. TCRdb analysed the immunoSEQ multiplex PCR reads with MiXCR anew, one entry per CDR3 protein. The table lists roughly 200,000 distinct CDR3 sequences, 90% to 95% of them singletons, with about 0.095% in the top ten. The sequencing input was CD4+ T cells from PBMCs. These receptors came from a human donor in good health. Each CDR3 is given with its conserved first and last residue. D genes are given only for firm matches. Only part of the rows carry a size: once, few, many, or a class if the clone is expanded.

once - TRBJ2-5 TRBV10-3 TGTGCCATCAGTGGGAACGCCAACGGGGAGACCCAGTACTTC CAISGNANGETQYF
- TRBD2 TRBJ2-1 TRBV11-2 TGTGCCAGCAGTCCCGGGACTAGCGGGAGTAATGAGCAGTTCTTC CASSPGTSGSNEQFF
- - TRBJ1-1 TRBV19 TGTGCCAGTAGCCCGGCGGGTGACGCAGAAGCTTTCTTT CASSPAGDAEAFF
- - TRBJ2-1 TRBV20-1 TGCAGTGCTAGAGATTCCAGCGGGCCTTACAATGAGCAGTTCTTC CSARDSSGPYNEQFF
- TRBD1 TRBJ2-4 TRBV2 TGTGCCAGCAGAAAAAGCCGGGACAGGGAGCAGTACTTC CASRKSRDREQYF
once - TRBJ2-6 TRBV5-1 TGCGCCAGCAGCCTGGTAGTATCTGGGGCCAACGTCCTGACTTTC CASSLVVSGANVLTF
- TRBD2 TRBJ2-7 TRBV4-1 TGCGCCAGCAGCCAACTACGGGGGGGGAACTCCTACGAGCAGTACTTC CASSQLRGGNSYEQYF
once - TRBJ1-6 TRBV7-2 TGTGCCAGCAGCTTGGTCCAGGGGAGCTCCTATAATTCACCCCTCCACTTT CASSLVQGSSYNSPLHF
- - TRBJ1-2 TRBV2 TGTGCCAGCAGTGTGGAAGGGGGTGAGGGCTACACCTTC CASSVEGGEGYTF
once TRBD1 TRBJ1-1 TRBV20-1 TGCAGTGCTAGCCGGGACAGCATGAACACTGAAGCTTTCTTT CSASRDSMNTEAFF
once TRBD2 TRBJ2-3 TRBV6-5 TGTGCCAGCAGTTACCGTAGCGGGGGGGCTCAAGATACGCAGTATTTT CASSYRSGGAQDTQYF
- - TRBJ2-7 TRBV10-3 TGTGCCATCAGTGAAGGACGGAACTACGAGCAGTACTTC CAISEGRNYEQYF
- - TRBJ2-3 TRBV20-1 TGCAGTGCTCCCTTGCTCGGGACGAATACGCAGTATTTT CSAPLLGTNTQYF
- - TRBJ2-5 TRBV12-3/TRBV12-4 TGTGCCAGCAGTTTAGCCCCTAGGGAAGAGACCCAGTACTTC CASSLAPREETQYF
- TRBD1 TRBJ1-1 TRBV20-1 TGCAGTGCTAGGCGACAGGGCATGAACACTGAAGCTTTCTTT CSARRQGMNTEAFF
- - TRBJ2-3 TRBV29-1 TGCAGCGCGAACCGGGACAGCACAGATACGCAGTATTTT CSANRDSTDTQYF
- - TRBJ1-4 TRBV2 TGTGCCAGCAGTGAAGGACTGACGGGCGAAAAACTGTTTTTT CASSEGLTGEKLFF
- - TRBJ2-3 TRBV5-5 TGTGCCAGCAGCTTGGCTCCTAGTACCGATACGCAGTATTTT CASSLAPSTDTQYF
- TRBD2 TRBJ2-3 TRBV4-1 TGCGCCAGCAGCCGGACTAGCGGGAACACAGATACGCAGTATTTT CASSRTSGNTDTQYF
- TRBD1 TRBJ2-2 TRBV29-1 TGCAGCGTAATCGACAGGGTCCAGAACACCGGGGAGCTGTTTTTT CSVIDRVQNTGELFF
- - TRBJ2-5 TRBV2 TGTGCCAGCAGTGAACGACACCAAGAGACCCAGTACTTC CASSERHQETQYF
- TRBD1 TRBJ1-1 TRBV9 TGTGCCAGCAGCGTAGATGGGCAGGGGGCCACCAAGAACACTGAAGCTTTCTTT CASSVDGQGATKNTEAFF
- TRBD2 TRBJ2-1 TRBV20-1 TGCAGTGCTTCCCCTAGCGGATTATACAATGAGCAGTTCTTC CSASPSGLYNEQFF
- TRBD2 TRBJ2-1 TRBV20-1 TGCAGTGCCCCGGGTAGCGGGAGGGCCGGGCCCGAGCAGTTCTTC CSAPGSGRAGPEQFF
once - TRBJ2-1 TRBV27 TGTGCCAGCAGTGCTCCTAGCCTTCGGCAGTTCTTC CASSAPSLRQFF
- - TRBJ2-5 TRBV20-1 TGCAGTGCCAACCCCCGTGAGACCCAGTACTTC CSANPRETQYF
- - TRBJ2-3 TRBV28 TGTGCCAGCACTCCGGGACTCGGCACAGATACGCAGTATTTT CASTPGLGTDTQYF
- - TRBJ2-5 TRBV29-1 TGCAGCGTTGGAAGCCTTGGCGGGACCCAGTACTTC CSVGSLGGTQYF
- - TRBJ2-1 TRBV29-1 TGCAGCGTTGTACCGAATGAGCAGTTCTTC CSVVPNEQFF
- - TRBJ2-5 TRBV29-1 TGCAGCGTTGACGACAGGCAAGAGACCCAGTACTTC CSVDDRQETQYF
- - TRBJ1-2 TRBV28 TGTGCCACCCAGGGGCTTTATGGCTACACCTTC CATQGLYGYTF
- TRBD1 TRBJ2-5 TRBV6-6 TGTGCCAGCAGGCCGGACAGGGGTCGGGAGACCCAGTACTTC CASRPDRGRETQYF
once - TRBJ2-1 TRBV12-3/TRBV12-4 TGTGCCAGCAGTTCCGAAGGGTACTGGGATGAGCAGTTCTTC CASSSEGYWDEQFF
- TRBD2 TRBJ2-1 TRBV3-1 TGTGCCAGCAGCCAGACTACTAGCGGGGGAGCCGAGCAGTTCTTC CASSQTTSGGAEQFF
- - TRBJ2-4 TRBV4-3 TGCGCCAGCAGCCCCGTCGTTGACAAAAACATTCAGTACTTC CASSPVVDKNIQYF
- TRBD2 TRBJ2-3 TRBV5-1 TGCGCCAGCAGCTTGGAACCCAGCGGGGGCACAGATACGCAGTATTTT CASSLEPSGGTDTQYF
once TRBD1 TRBJ2-3 TRBV24-1 TGTGCCACCAGTGATTTGGGGACAGGAGACACAGATACGCAGTATTTT CATSDLGTGDTDTQYF
once - TRBJ1-2 TRBV28 TGTGCCAGCAGTTCTACAGGGAGCCCATCAATTGGCTACACCTTC CASSSTGSPSIGYTF
- - TRBJ2-5 TRBV2 TGTGCCAGCAGGTGGGACCAAGAGACCCAGTACTTC CASRWDQETQYF
- - TRBJ1-6 TRBV27 TGTGCCAGCAGTTTATCGGGGGTTGTGCTACAGGGAGGATCACCCCTCCACTTT CASSLSGVVLQGGSPLHF
- TRBD1 TRBJ1-1 TRBV4-2 TGTGCCAGCAGCCTTCGGACAGGGGAGAACACTGAAGCTTTCTTT CASSLRTGENTEAFF
- - TRBJ2-7 TRBV29-1 TGCAGCGTTGGGGTAGGGAAGGGAATCTCCTACGAGCAGTACTTC CSVGVGKGISYEQYF
- - TRBJ2-1 TRBV3-1 TGTGCCAGCAGCCAAGATCTTGTCGGGGGCAATGAGCAGTTCTTC CASSQDLVGGNEQFF
- - TRBJ2-5 TRBV9 TGTGCCAGCAGCGCGACAACGGGACTCCTCGAACTTGAGACCCAGTACTTC CASSATTGLLELETQYF
- - TRBJ2-3 TRBV24-1 TGTGCCACCTCCTTGAAAGATACGCAGTATTTT CATSLKDTQYF
few TRBD1 TRBJ2-2 TRBV9 TGTGCCAGCAGCGCCGGGACAGGGGGCACCGGGGAGCTGTTTTTT CASSAGTGGTGELFF
- - TRBJ2-5 TRBV27 TGTGCCAGCAGTTTACAGATTCAAGAGACCCAGTACTTC CASSLQIQETQYF
- - TRBJ2-7 TRBV7-2 TGTGCCAGCAGCTTATCCCCGTCCTACGAGCAGTACTTC CASSLSPSYEQYF
- - TRBJ2-1 TRBV3-1 TGTGCCAGCAGCCAAGATGAGTGGCAGTTCTTC CASSQDEWQFF
- - TRBJ2-1 TRBV9 TGTGCCAGCAGCGGCCGACTAGTATTTTCCTACAATGAGCAGTTCTTC CASSGRLVFSYNEQFF
- - TRBJ2-7 TRBV29-1 TGCAGCGGATACGATCCGGATAGGTCCGAGCAGTACTTC CSGYDPDRSEQYF
- - TRBJ1-2 TRBV7-9 TGTGCCAGCAGCCAGGCGGGTAGGGCGGAGAGTTGGACTAACTATGGCTACACCTTC CASSQAGRAESWTNYGYTF
- TRBD1 TRBJ2-5 TRBV27 TGTGCCAGCAGGGGACAGGGGCAAGAGACCCAGTACTTC CASRGQGQETQYF
- - TRBJ2-1 TRBV29-1 TGCAGCGTTAGTCGGCGGCGCTCCTACAATGAGCAGTTCTTC CSVSRRRSYNEQFF
- - TRBJ1-2 TRBV12-3/TRBV12-4 TGTGCCAGCAGTCCGAGACAGAGGCTGTCTGGCTACACCTTC CASSPRQRLSGYTF
- TRBD2 TRBJ2-1 TRBV12-5 TGTGCTAGTGAGGTAGCGGGAGGCAATGAGCAGTTCTTC CASEVAGGNEQFF